This TCR beta chain was found in a study of CXCR3-negative and CXCR3-positive naive CD8 T cells. Notes on the study in general: Hydrophobicity was higher for TRB CDR3s found in CXCR3-positive naive cells than in CXCR3-negative naive cells. Cryopreservation partially decreased CXCR3 expression, and most assays used fresh PBMCs. With surface CD5 comparable between naive subsets, TCR strength was estimated using properties derived from the TRB CDR3.

This CDR3 contains 13 residues. Germline CDR1 and CDR2: SQVTM and ANQGSEA. Turning to this clonotype: Its specificity is not known.

The authors made the TRB cDNA libraries by 5' RACE using UMI labels. TCRdb re-called the 5' RACE reads and shows each CDR3 protein once, DNA omitted. Here the sample table reports tens of thousands of distinct CDR3 sequences. J is TRBJ2-7 and V is TRBV29-1; TCRdb's assignment of TRBD1 cannot be checked, as there is no DNA. This TCR came from a human donor in good health. Some clones in this sample may be carry-over from other donors' samples. What was sequenced was naive CXCR3- CD8+ T cells from blood. Subset: CD45RO-CCR7+CD27+CD95- naive CD8+ T cells lacking CXCR3 (TNR3-). This CDR3 reads CSVVFQGTYEQYF.